One and the same sample provided the 7 T cell receptor beta chains below, sequenced in a study of Ad26.COV2.S vaccination and SARS-CoV-2 variants. Stated treatment: 15 to 20 received Ad26.COV2.S at low or high dose, single or two shots; 5 received placebo; per-sample allocation not given. The samples date from day 63 after the first vaccine or placebo injection. Some clones are missing from TCRdb's copy, which holds only in-frame ones; the method was immunoSEQ multiplex PCR. The table includes fewer than 400,000 clones, almost 90% detected once. Specimen: peripheral blood, collected in a trial of Ad26.COV2.S vaccine versus placebo. These TCRs come from a person aged 18-60 years who received the Ad26.COV2.S COVID-19 vaccine or a placebo.

The rearrangement links TRBV3-1 (or the pseudogene TRBV3-2) to TRBJ1-2; D is unclear. Germline CDR1 is LGHDT and CDR2 is YNNKEL (reference sequence). V lost 3 bases to trimming and J lost 0 bases, with 5 bases between them. CDR3 length: 13 amino acids. This CDR3 is CASSQKANYGYTF. CDR3 in DNA: TGTGCCAGCAGCCAGAAGGCTAACTATGGCTACACCTTC.

The J gene is TRBJ2-5, the V gene TRBV9; D possibly corresponds to TRBD2 (7 bases). Germline loops: CDR1 SGDLS, CDR2 YYNGEE. This CDR3 comprises 17 residues. V was cut by 1 base and J by 0 bases, with 16 bases left in between. The CDR3 protein is CASSVKGGTPNQETQYF. Written as DNA, the CDR3 is TGTGCCAGCAGCGTAAAGGGGGGGACACCAAACCAAGAGACCCAGTACTTC.

This chain uses TRBV13 with TRBJ1-6; D ambiguous. The CDR3 covers 17 residues. Germline values: CDR1 PRHDT, CDR2 FYEKMQ (reference sequence). V lost 1 base and J lost 4, with 14 bases in between. CDR3 region: CASSLAGFDVYNSPLHF. The CDR3 nucleotides are TGTGCCAGCAGCTTAGCGGGGTTTGACGTGTATAATTCACCCCTCCACTTT.

The rearrangement links TRBV5-1 to TRBJ2-1; 10 nucleotides match TRBD2. V shed 2 bases and J 4 bases; nucleotides not matched to a gene: 9. This CDR3 region has 17 residues. Germline V lookup: CDR1 SGHRS, CDR2 YFSETQ. The CDR3 DNA is TGCGCCAGCAGCTTCCAAAGAGCGGGGGGGCCATACAATGAGCAGTTCTTC. It encodes CASSFQRAGGPYNEQFF.

J is TRBJ1-4 and V is TRBV7-2, with D maybe TRBD1 (5 bases). The CDR3 is 15 residues long. Germline CDR1 and CDR2: SGHTA and FQGNSA. V was trimmed by 1 base and J by 7 bases, leaving 13 bases between them. This CDR3 reads CASSLGQWRSEKLFF. As DNA, the CDR3 is TGTGCCAGCAGCTTAGGACAGTGGAGAAGTGAAAAACTGTTTTTT.

Notes on this clone: Other DNA variants within this sample encode the same CDR3. V gene TRBV7-2 combines with J gene TRBJ2-3; D is uncertain. CDR3 size: 14 residues. V shed 1 base and J shed 0 bases, with 5 bases lying between them. Per the germline V gene, CDR1 is SGHTA and CDR2 is FQGNSA. In DNA, the CDR3 is TGTGCCAGCAGCTTAGTCGGGAGCACAGATACGCAGTATTTT. It codes for CASSLVGSTDTQYF.

The chain combines TRBV6-2 or TRBV6-3 with TRBJ1-5; no clear D gene. The ends were cut back, 2 bases at V and 3 bases at J, with 14 bases in the middle. CDR3 size: 16 residues. Germline loops: CDR1 MNHEY, CDR2 SVGEGT. CDR3 in amino acids: CASSYRPQVYNQPQHF. The CDR3 bases are TGTGCCAGCAGTTACCGGCCGCAGGTTTACAATCAGCCCCAGCATTTT.